Listed below are T cell receptor beta chains from one sample, sequenced in a study of tumor-infiltrating lymphocytes in localized non-small cell lung cancer. Produced via immunoSEQ multiplex PCR; TCRdb's table is partial and in-frame only. The table includes 10,000 or so clones, 65% to 85% detected once. Sequencing used uninvolved lung tissue not adjacent to the tumor. The source of these receptors is a human donor with non-small cell lung cancer. Each CDR3 is given with its conserved first and last residue. A D gene is named only where the DNA matches it firmly. Size values are once, few and many counts, or a class for expanded clones, and some rows have none.

len: 15
j_gene: TRBJ2-7
v_gene: TRBV2
d_gene: TRBD2
abundance: .
CDR3aa: CASIPGGSRSYEQYF
CDR3nt: TGTGCCAGCATCCCGGGGGGGTCGCGCTCCTACGAGCAGTACTTC

len: 16
j_gene: TRBJ1-5
v_gene: TRBV6-6
d_gene: .
abundance: .
CDR3aa: CASSYSPDLYNQPQHF
CDR3nt: TGTGCCAGCAGTTACTCTCCAGACCTCTACAATCAGCCCCAGCATTTT

len: 17
j_gene: TRBJ1-1
v_gene: TRBV5-1
d_gene: .
abundance: .
CDR3aa: CASSIGTTPRLDTEAFF
CDR3nt: TGCGCCAGCAGCATTGGAACAACTCCTAGACTGGACACTGAAGCTTTCTTT

len: 16
j_gene: TRBJ1-6
v_gene: TRBV5-5
d_gene: TRBD1
abundance: .
CDR3aa: CASSPGTGGSNSPLHF
CDR3nt: TGTGCCAGCAGCCCAGGGACAGGGGGCAGTAATTCACCCCTCCACTTT

len: 17
j_gene: TRBJ1-3
v_gene: TRBV10-1
d_gene: .
abundance: .
CDR3aa: CASSDNEVGGPGNTIYF
CDR3nt: TGCGCCAGCAGTGATAATGAGGTGGGGGGGCCTGGAAACACCATATATTTT

len: 14
j_gene: TRBJ1-2
v_gene: TRBV27
d_gene: TRBD1
abundance: .
CDR3aa: CASSQRDRGYGYTF
CDR3nt: TGTGCCAGCAGTCAGAGAGACAGGGGCTATGGCTACACCTTC

len: 15
j_gene: TRBJ1-1
v_gene: TRBV6-1
d_gene: .
abundance: .
CDR3aa: CASRGTDRGITEAFF
CDR3nt: TGTGCCAGCCGGGGAACTGACCGGGGGATCACTGAAGCTTTCTTT

len: 13
j_gene: TRBJ1-1
v_gene: TRBV6-1
d_gene: .
abundance: .
CDR3aa: CASTFGGNTEAFF
CDR3nt: TGTGCCAGCACCTTCGGGGGGAACACTGAAGCTTTCTTT

len: 14
j_gene: TRBJ2-3
v_gene: TRBV4-2
d_gene: .
abundance: .
CDR3aa: CASSQDLGTDTQYF
CDR3nt: TGTGCCAGCAGCCAAGATCTGGGCACAGATACGCAGTATTTT

len: 13
j_gene: TRBJ1-2
v_gene: TRBV5-1
d_gene: .
abundance: once
CDR3aa: CASSLFLEGGYTF
CDR3nt: TGCGCCAGCAGCTTGTTCCTAGAAGGTGGCTACACCTTC

len: 16
j_gene: TRBJ1-4
v_gene: TRBV6-5
d_gene: .
abundance: .
CDR3aa: CASSYSMEGTREKLFF
CDR3nt: TGTGCCAGCAGTTACTCGATGGAGGGGACGCGAGAAAAACTGTTTTTT

len: 15
j_gene: TRBJ2-7
v_gene: TRBV5-1
d_gene: TRBD1
abundance: few
CDR3aa: CASSLSPGGLYEQYF
CDR3nt: TGCGCCAGCAGCTTATCCCCAGGGGGCTTGTACGAGCAGTACTTC

len: 15
j_gene: TRBJ2-1
v_gene: TRBV7-2
d_gene: TRBD2
abundance: .
CDR3aa: CASRLAGGSYNEQFF
CDR3nt: TGTGCCAGCCGACTAGCGGGGGGCTCCTACAATGAGCAGTTCTTC

len: 12
j_gene: TRBJ1-4
v_gene: TRBV4-2
d_gene: .
abundance: once
CDR3aa: CASSQSNEKLFF
CDR3nt: TGTGCCAGCAGCCAATCTAATGAAAAACTGTTTTTT

len: 15
j_gene: TRBJ1-1
v_gene: TRBV4-1
d_gene: .
abundance: few
CDR3aa: CASSRGGRGNTEAFF
CDR3nt: TGCGCCAGCAGCCGCGGGGGGCGGGGGAACACTGAAGCTTTCTTT

len: 13
j_gene: TRBJ1-1
v_gene: TRBV7-2
d_gene: .
abundance: .
CDR3aa: CASSLGGGSEAFF
CDR3nt: TGTGCCAGCAGCTTAGGAGGGGGGTCTGAAGCTTTCTTT

len: 15
j_gene: TRBJ2-2
v_gene: TRBV7-8
d_gene: TRBD2
abundance: few
CDR3aa: CASSPSGVGTGELFF
CDR3nt: TGTGCCAGCAGCCCTAGCGGGGTGGGCACCGGGGAGCTGTTTTTT

len: 15
j_gene: TRBJ1-5
v_gene: TRBV10-3
d_gene: TRBD1
abundance: .
CDR3aa: CAISESGGGYQPQHF
CDR3nt: TGTGCCATCAGTGAGTCAGGAGGGGGCTATCAGCCCCAGCATTTT

len: 15
j_gene: TRBJ2-5
v_gene: TRBV2
d_gene: TRBD1
abundance: .
CDR3aa: CASSEWSGGKETQYF
CDR3nt: TGTGCCAGCAGTGAATGGTCAGGGGGAAAAGAGACCCAGTACTTC

len: 13
j_gene: TRBJ1-5
v_gene: TRBV6-6
d_gene: .
abundance: .
CDR3aa: CASRGTFNQPQHF
CDR3nt: TGTGCCAGCAGAGGGACATTTAATCAGCCCCAGCATTTT

len: 13
j_gene: TRBJ2-2
v_gene: TRBV5-1
d_gene: TRBD1
abundance: .
CDR3aa: CASSSTGERELFF
CDR3nt: TGCGCCAGCAGCTCTACAGGGGAACGGGAGCTGTTTTTT

len: 15
j_gene: TRBJ2-5
v_gene: TRBV28
d_gene: .
abundance: .
CDR3aa: CASKVFGEYQETQYF
CDR3nt: TGTGCCAGCAAAGTGTTTGGGGAGTACCAAGAGACCCAGTACTTC

len: 14
j_gene: TRBJ1-2
v_gene: TRBV10-3
d_gene: .
abundance: .
CDR3aa: CAISESGGGDGYTF
CDR3nt: TGTGCCATCAGTGAGTCCGGAGGAGGTGATGGCTACACCTTC

len: 13
j_gene: TRBJ1-1
v_gene: TRBV9
d_gene: .
abundance: .
CDR3aa: CASTVGPNTEAFF
CDR3nt: TGTGCCAGCACAGTCGGGCCGAACACTGAAGCTTTCTTT

len: 15
j_gene: TRBJ2-1
v_gene: TRBV5-6
d_gene: .
abundance: .
CDR3aa: CASSYERGLYNEQFF
CDR3nt: TGTGCCAGCAGCTACGAAAGGGGCCTTTACAATGAGCAGTTCTTC

len: 14
j_gene: TRBJ2-7
v_gene: TRBV5-4
d_gene: .
abundance: .
CDR3aa: CASSFRGAPYEQYF
CDR3nt: TGTGCCAGCAGCTTTCGGGGAGCGCCCTACGAGCAGTACTTC

len: 12
j_gene: TRBJ2-7
v_gene: TRBV30
d_gene: .
abundance: .
CDR3aa: CAWSTGTKEQYF
CDR3nt: TGTGCCTGGAGTACTGGGACGAAAGAGCAGTACTTC

len: 17
j_gene: TRBJ1-6
v_gene: TRBV5-1
d_gene: TRBD1
abundance: .
CDR3aa: CASSVLPPGQDNSPLHF
CDR3nt: TGCGCCAGCAGCGTTTTGCCGCCGGGACAGGATAATTCACCCCTCCACTTT

len: 16
j_gene: TRBJ1-1
v_gene: TRBV5-1
d_gene: .
abundance: .
CDR3aa: CASSLNSWGAGTEAFF
CDR3nt: TGCGCCAGCAGCTTGAACTCTTGGGGGGCAGGGACTGAAGCTTTCTTT

len: 15
j_gene: TRBJ2-7
v_gene: TRBV6-6
d_gene: .
abundance: .
CDR3aa: CASSGTGRGSYEQYF
CDR3nt: TGTGCCAGCAGTGGGACCGGTCGGGGATCCTACGAGCAGTACTTC

len: 14
j_gene: TRBJ2-7
v_gene: TRBV7-2
d_gene: .
abundance: .
CDR3aa: CASSAQGGAYEQYF
CDR3nt: TGTGCCAGCAGCGCTCAGGGAGGCGCGTACGAGCAGTACTTC

len: 14
j_gene: TRBJ1-6
v_gene: TRBV6-5
d_gene: .
abundance: .
CDR3aa: CASSQLFYNSPLHF
CDR3nt: TGTGCCAGCAGTCAACTATTCTATAATTCACCCCTCCACTTT

len: 15
j_gene: TRBJ1-6
v_gene: TRBV5-1
d_gene: .
abundance: .
CDR3aa: CASAGRQGGDSPLHF
CDR3nt: TGCGCCAGCGCTGGTCGGCAGGGAGGAGACTCACCCCTCCACTTT

len: 15
j_gene: TRBJ2-1
v_gene: TRBV7-9
d_gene: .
abundance: .
CDR3aa: CASSPSGSPYNEQFF
CDR3nt: TGTGCCAGCAGCCCCTCGGGGTCCCCCTACAATGAGCAGTTCTTC

len: 15
j_gene: TRBJ1-2
v_gene: TRBV6-1
d_gene: TRBD1
abundance: .
CDR3aa: CASSVTGGSSYGYTF
CDR3nt: TGTGCCAGCAGTGTCACAGGGGGGAGTAGCTATGGCTACACCTTC

len: 17
j_gene: TRBJ2-7
v_gene: TRBV5-1
d_gene: TRBD1
abundance: .
CDR3aa: CASSLSIGTDLGVRQYF
CDR3nt: TGCGCCAGCAGCCTCTCAATTGGGACAGATCTCGGAGTTAGACAGTACTTC

len: 15
j_gene: TRBJ1-4
v_gene: TRBV5-5
d_gene: .
abundance: .
CDR3aa: CASSLGVGGVEKLFF
CDR3nt: TGTGCCAGCAGCTTGGGTGTCGGAGGGGTTGAAAAACTGTTTTTT

len: 15
j_gene: TRBJ2-5
v_gene: TRBV9
d_gene: TRBD1
abundance: few
CDR3aa: CASSPRTGTQETQYF
CDR3nt: TGTGCCAGCAGCCCACGGACAGGGACACAAGAGACCCAGTACTTC

len: 13
j_gene: TRBJ2-5
v_gene: TRBV7-3
d_gene: .
abundance: .
CDR3aa: CASSLTRGETQYF
CDR3nt: TGTGCCAGCAGCTTAACGAGGGGGGAGACCCAGTACTTC

len: 14
j_gene: TRBJ2-1
v_gene: TRBV7-9
d_gene: .
abundance: .
CDR3aa: CASSLHGSVNEQFF
CDR3nt: TGTGCCAGCAGCTTACACGGGAGCGTGAATGAGCAGTTCTTC

len: 14
j_gene: TRBJ2-7
v_gene: TRBV6-5
d_gene: .
abundance: .
CDR3aa: CASSYAGQDYEQYF
CDR3nt: TGTGCCAGCAGTTACGCGGGGCAGGACTACGAGCAGTACTTC

len: 15
j_gene: TRBJ1-2
v_gene: TRBV18
d_gene: TRBD1
abundance: .
CDR3aa: CASSQSLDRAVGYTF
CDR3nt: TGTGCCAGCTCACAGTCCTTGGACAGGGCGGTTGGCTACACCTTC

len: 14
j_gene: TRBJ2-5
v_gene: TRBV5-1
d_gene: .
abundance: .
CDR3aa: CASSLEQGQETQYF
CDR3nt: TGCGCCAGCAGCTTGGAGCAGGGTCAAGAGACCCAGTACTTC

len: 16
j_gene: TRBJ2-1
v_gene: TRBV13
d_gene: TRBD2
abundance: .
CDR3aa: CASSLKRAGGRNEQFF
CDR3nt: TGTGCCAGCAGCTTAAAAAGAGCGGGGGGGAGGAATGAGCAGTTCTTC

len: 12
j_gene: TRBJ2-2
v_gene: TRBV9
d_gene: .
abundance: .
CDR3aa: CASRAITGELFF
CDR3nt: TGTGCCAGCAGAGCCATTACCGGGGAGCTGTTTTTT

len: 13
j_gene: TRBJ2-3
v_gene: TRBV2
d_gene: .
abundance: .
CDR3aa: CASRSLATDTQYF
CDR3nt: TGTGCCAGCAGAAGTTTGGCCACAGATACGCAGTATTTT

len: 16
j_gene: TRBJ2-3
v_gene: TRBV7-9
d_gene: TRBD2
abundance: .
CDR3aa: CASSLVLAGGTDTQYF
CDR3nt: TGTGCCAGCAGCTTGGTTCTAGCGGGGGGCACAGATACGCAGTATTTT

len: 15
j_gene: TRBJ1-4
v_gene: TRBV10-3
d_gene: .
abundance: few
CDR3aa: CAISESGLLNEKLFF
CDR3nt: TGTGCCATCAGTGAATCCGGTTTGCTTAATGAAAAACTGTTTTTT

len: 15
j_gene: TRBJ1-2
v_gene: TRBV9
d_gene: TRBD1
abundance: few
CDR3aa: CASSGAGTAIYGYTF
CDR3nt: TGTGCCAGCAGTGGTGCCGGGACAGCTATCTATGGCTACACCTTC

len: 13
j_gene: TRBJ2-3
v_gene: TRBV5-1
d_gene: .
abundance: .
CDR3aa: CASSFIPTDTQYF
CDR3nt: TGCGCCAGCAGCTTCATTCCCACAGATACGCAGTATTTT

len: 13
j_gene: TRBJ1-1
v_gene: TRBV28
d_gene: .
abundance: once
CDR3aa: CATSGHQNTEAFF
CDR3nt: TGTGCCACTTCGGGACATCAGAACACTGAAGCTTTCTTT

len: 11
j_gene: TRBJ2-3
v_gene: TRBV6-5
d_gene: .
abundance: .
CDR3aa: CASSYGDTQYF
CDR3nt: TGTGCCAGCAGTTACGGAGATACGCAGTATTTT

len: 13
j_gene: TRBJ1-1
v_gene: TRBV7-9
d_gene: .
abundance: .
CDR3aa: CASSLARDAEAFF
CDR3nt: TGTGCCAGCAGCTTAGCTAGAGACGCTGAAGCTTTCTTT

len: 16
j_gene: TRBJ2-1
v_gene: TRBV9
d_gene: TRBD1
abundance: .
CDR3aa: CASSVGRGMSFDEQFF
CDR3nt: TGTGCCAGCAGCGTCGGCAGGGGGATGTCATTCGATGAGCAGTTCTTC